This passage covers 5 T cell receptor beta chains from one sample sequenced in a study of technical replicates of blood from four donors. Only in-frame clones appear in the TCRdb table, and some are missing; sequencing was by immunoSEQ multiplex PCR. The table shows 60,000 to 70,000 clones, with 86% occurring only once. Specimen: PBMCs. The origin of the receptors is a human donor in good health. Some clones in this sample may be carry-over from other donors' samples.

This chain connects TRBV6-5 to TRBJ2-2; 10 bases agree with TRBD2. The germline CDR1 and CDR2 sequences are MNHEY and SVGAGI. V shed 4 bases, J shed 7 bases, and the junction held 9 bases outside the gene matches. This CDR3 is 16 amino acids long. This CDR3 is CASSFLAGGFDGELFF. The CDR3 nucleotides read TGTGCCAGCAGTTTCTTAGCGGGGGGATTTGACGGGGAGCTGTTTTTT.

The chain links TRBV7-3 to TRBJ1-1, with TRBD1 as a possible D gene (5 bases). The germline V gene has CDR1 SGHTA and CDR2 FQGTGA. The ends were cut back, 6 bases at V and 1 base at J, with 9 bases in the middle. CDR3 size: 13 residues. CDR3: CASRLQGNTEAFF. The CDR3 DNA is TGTGCCAGCAGACTCCAGGGGAACACTGAAGCTTTCTTT.

The rearrangement links TRBV18 to TRBJ2-7; 10 nucleotides match TRBD2. This CDR3 spans 13 amino acids. J lost 7 bases, V lost 6 bases, and 6 bases had no gene match. Per germline, CDR1 KGHSH and CDR2 LQKENI. CDR3 bases: TGTGCCAGCTCCCGCGAACTAGCGGGAGAGCAGTACTTC. This translates into CASSRELAGEQYF.

The CDR3 here is CATKDRGWDTEAFF. The CDR3 nucleotides are TGTGCCACGAAAGACAGGGGCTGGGACACTGAAGCTTTCTTT. This chain connects TRBV5-4 to TRBJ1-1, with TRBD1 matching over 8 bases. Losses at the gene ends were 9 bases for V and 3 bases for J; bases not matched to a gene: 10. The germline V gene encodes CDR1 SGHNT and CDR2 YYREEE (reference sequence). The CDR3 loop spans 14 amino acids.

The rearrangement links TRBV7-9 to TRBJ1-1; 7 bases fit TRBD1. CDR3 length equals 17 residues. CDR1 and CDR2 from the germline V gene are SEHNR and FQNEAQ (reference sequence). Trimming took 4 bases from V and 0 from J; bases not matched to a gene: 11. CDR3 coding DNA: TGTGCCAGCAGCTCAAGCTTCAGGACAGGTCTGAACACTGAAGCTTTCTTT. It encodes CASSSSFRTGLNTEAFF.